This record looks at one T cell receptor beta chain sequence and its context. The antigen is unknown. This record belongs to a study of response to subunit inactivated influenza vaccine. General study findings and limits: The authors proposed limited new T cell recruitment per seasonal influenza vaccination.

Using its own MiXCR run on the RT-PCR reads, TCRdb lists one record per CDR3 protein. Of roughly 780,000 distinct CDR3 sequences listed, less than 20% were seen once; the top ten hold around 9.9%. The input for sequencing was PBMCs from blood, taken less than 6 days after vaccination. This TCR derives from a man aged 45-65 years who received an inactivated influenza vaccine.

CDR3 amino acids: CASSWDRAGNTIYF. The CDR3 nucleotides are TGTGCCAGCAGCTGGGACAGGGCTGGAAACACCATATATTTT. The gene calls are TRBV5-5 and TRBJ1-3; 9 nucleotides line up with TRBD1. Unmatched junction bases numbered 0, after V lost 3 bases and J lost 2 bases. CDR3 length equals 14 residues. Germline V lookup: CDR1 SGHKS, CDR2 YYEKEE (reference sequence).